This T cell receptor (beta chain) was recovered during a study of blood T cell repertoires in COVID-19. Study in general: Material from acute and convalescent COVID-19 was sourced from the United States, Italy and Spain. The analysed material was cDNA or gDNA that came from T cells, B-cell-depleted T cells, or PBMCs.

This CDR3 contains 17 residues. Germline CDR1 reads SGHNT; CDR2 reads YENEEA. V shed 5 bases and J shed 4 bases, with 20 bases lying between them. Authors' methods: For nucleated cells, counts were estimated from reference gene primer amplification. Data came from immunoSEQ multiplex PCR; TCRdb stores just in-frame clones and leaves some out. Clone size and V and J calls were adopted from that table, with D and trimming inferred from the DNA. Here the sample spans under 300,000 clones, 70% to 85% being singletons. Sequencing used peripheral blood. The chain carries TRBV11-3 and TRBJ2-2; D possibly corresponds to TRBD2 (6 bases). The receptor comes from a woman older than 75 with active or convalescent COVID-19. This CDR3 is CASSPLLGMGGTGELFF. In DNA form, the CDR3 reads TGTGCCAGCAGCCCCCTTTTGGGGATGGGGGGCACCGGGGAGCTGTTTTTT.